This entry features one T cell receptor beta chain sequence. This sample stems from a study of blood T cell repertoires in COVID-19. As for the study in general: Some COVID-19 samples were acute and others convalescent; all came from the United States, Italy and Spain. The cDNA or gDNA used as material had been derived from T cells, B-cell-depleted T cells, or PBMCs.

Under the authors' procedure: Amplification with reference gene primers provided the estimates of nucleated cell counts. Profiled with immunoSEQ multiplex PCR; TCRdb holds only in-frame clones, not every one. D and trimming were read from the DNA, whereas the V and J calls and clone size are those reported in that table. The data hold 200,000 to 250,000 clones, with more than 75% observed a single time. The CDR3 covers 14 residues. Germline V gene sequence: CDR1 ENHRY, CDR2 SYGVKD. Trimming cost V 5 bases and J 1 base; bases outside gene matches: 3. The rearrangement joins TRBV10-3 to TRBJ2-7; TRBD1 matches at 9 bases. Material: peripheral blood. The TCR originated in a human donor in a cohort sampled during active COVID-19. The CDR3 loop is CAISLTGGSYEQYF. The CDR3 nucleotides are TGTGCCATCAGTTTGACAGGGGGGTCCTACGAGCAGTACTTC.